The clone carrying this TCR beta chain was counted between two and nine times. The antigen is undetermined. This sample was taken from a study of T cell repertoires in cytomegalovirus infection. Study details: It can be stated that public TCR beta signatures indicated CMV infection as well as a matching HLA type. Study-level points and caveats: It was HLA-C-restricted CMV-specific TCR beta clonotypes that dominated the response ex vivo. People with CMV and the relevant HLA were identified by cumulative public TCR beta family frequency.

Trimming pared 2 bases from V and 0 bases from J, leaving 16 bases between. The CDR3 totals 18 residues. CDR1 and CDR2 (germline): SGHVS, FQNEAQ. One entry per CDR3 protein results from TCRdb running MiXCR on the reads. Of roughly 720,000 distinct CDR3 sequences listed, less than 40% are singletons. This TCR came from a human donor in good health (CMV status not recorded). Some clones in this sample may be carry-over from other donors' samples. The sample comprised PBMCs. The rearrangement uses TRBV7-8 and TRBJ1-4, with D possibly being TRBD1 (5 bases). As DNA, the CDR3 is TGTGCCAGCAGCTTATCCCCCAGACAGACTGCAACTAATGAAAAACTGTTTTTT. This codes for CASSLSPRQTATNEKLFF.